Sequencing of this TCR beta chain was carried out in a study of STAT5B mutations in CD4+ large granular lymphocyte leukemia. Whole-study results and caveats: Compared with healthy controls (2/35), patient top clones favored TRBV06 (8/27).

Healthy controls were blood donor buffy coats. A note on this clone: The antigen is not known.

The CDR3 totals 17 residues. In the original processing: The detection floor for productive clonotype frequency was 2.59 x 10-5. Repertoires were generated with immunoSEQ multiplex PCR, while TCRdb's copy carries only in-frame clones and drops some. V and J calls and clone size are given by that table; D and trimming were obtained from the DNA. The sample carries about 36,000 clones, 75% to 85% recorded once. Sequencing input: CD4+ T cells from blood buffy coats. This chain joins TRBV21-1 and TRBJ1-2; the D call in the table, TRBD1, was not verified against the DNA. TRBV21-1 is described as a pseudogene. The sequence derives from a human donor in good health. This chain's CDR3 is CASTLTGQERCNYGYTF. In DNA, the CDR3 is TGTGCCAGCACCCTTACGGGACAGGAACGATGTAACTATGGCTACACCTTC.